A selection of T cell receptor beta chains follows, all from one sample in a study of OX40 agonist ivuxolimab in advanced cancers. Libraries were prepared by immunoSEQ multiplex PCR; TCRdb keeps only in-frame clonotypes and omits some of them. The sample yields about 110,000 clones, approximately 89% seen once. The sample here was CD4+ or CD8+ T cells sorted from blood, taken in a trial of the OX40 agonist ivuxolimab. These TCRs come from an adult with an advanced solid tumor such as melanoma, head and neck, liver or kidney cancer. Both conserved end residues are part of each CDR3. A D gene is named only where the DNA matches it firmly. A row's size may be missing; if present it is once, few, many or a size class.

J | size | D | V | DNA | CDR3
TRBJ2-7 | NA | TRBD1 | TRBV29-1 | TGCAGCGGGGCGGGACAGGGGACAACCGAGCAGTACTTC | CSGAGQGTTEQYF
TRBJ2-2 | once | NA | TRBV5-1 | TGCGCCAGCAGCTTGGAGCCGACGGGTACGAACACCGGGGAGCTGTTTTTT | CASSLEPTGTNTGELFF
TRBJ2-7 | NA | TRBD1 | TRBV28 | TGTGCCAGCAGCCACGACAGGGCCGACTACGAGCAGTACTTC | CASSHDRADYEQYF
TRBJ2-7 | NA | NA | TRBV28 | TGTGCCAGCAGTCAGGGGACCTACGAGCAGTACTTC | CASSQGTYEQYF
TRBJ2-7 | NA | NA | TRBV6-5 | TGTGCCAGCAGTTACTCGTGGAGGCTACAATCTTACGAGCAGTACTTC | CASSYSWRLQSYEQYF
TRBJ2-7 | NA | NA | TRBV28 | TGTGCCAGCAGTAGCGTTGGCAGCGCTCCCTACGAGCAGTACTTC | CASSSVGSAPYEQYF
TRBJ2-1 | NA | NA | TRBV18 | TGTGCCAGCTCACCGCGGTTTTACAATGAGCAGTTCTTC | CASSPRFYNEQFF
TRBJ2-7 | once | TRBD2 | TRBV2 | TGTGCCAGGGGGTTGACTAGCGGCTACGAGCAGTACTTC | CARGLTSGYEQYF
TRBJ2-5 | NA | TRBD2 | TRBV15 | TGTGCCACCAGCTGGGGACGGGGGGGAAGAATAGAGACCCAGTACTTC | CATSWGRGGRIETQYF
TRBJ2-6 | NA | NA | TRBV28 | TGTGCCAGCAGTTCTGACTCAGCTGGGGCCAACGTCCTGACTTTC | CASSSDSAGANVLTF
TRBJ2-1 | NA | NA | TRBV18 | TGTGCCAGCTCAAGGCTTCGCGACAATGAGCAGTTCTTC | CASSRLRDNEQFF
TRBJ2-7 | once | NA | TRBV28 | TGTGCTGGAGGGTCCCCCTACGAGCAGTACTTC | CAGGSPYEQYF
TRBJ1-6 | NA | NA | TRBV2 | TGTGCCAGCAGTGATTTGGGGGCAGGGGATAATTCACCCCTCCACTTT | CASSDLGAGDNSPLHF
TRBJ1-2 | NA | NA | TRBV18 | TGTGCCAGCTCACCACGCTCAGGAGAGCTCTATGGCTACACCTTC | CASSPRSGELYGYTF
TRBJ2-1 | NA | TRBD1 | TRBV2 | TGTGCCAGCCTGGACAGGAAGCAGTTCTTC | CASLDRKQFF
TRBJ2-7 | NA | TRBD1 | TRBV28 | TGTGCCAGCAGCTCGGGACAGGGCTACGAGCAGTACTTC | CASSSGQGYEQYF
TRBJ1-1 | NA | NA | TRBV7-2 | TGTGCCAGCAGCTTAGGGGTGGGACTCATGAACACTGAAGCTTTCTTT | CASSLGVGLMNTEAFF
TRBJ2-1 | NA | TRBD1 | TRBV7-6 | TGTGCCAGCAGCCGTCAGGACAGGGGTGAGCAGTTCTTC | CASSRQDRGEQFF
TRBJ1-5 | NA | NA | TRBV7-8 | TGTGCCAGCAGCCCAGTGCGTGCACGCAATCAGCCCCAGCATTTT | CASSPVRARNQPQHF
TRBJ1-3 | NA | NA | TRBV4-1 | TGCGCCAGCAGCCAAGTGGATTTGGGGTTCTCTGGAAACACCATATATTTT | CASSQVDLGFSGNTIYF
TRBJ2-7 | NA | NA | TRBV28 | TGTGCCAGCAGTCCAGGCTACGAGCAGTACTTC | CASSPGYEQYF
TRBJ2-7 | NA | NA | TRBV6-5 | TGTGCCAGCAGAACCCCGGGACTTCCCTACGAGCAGTACTTC | CASRTPGLPYEQYF
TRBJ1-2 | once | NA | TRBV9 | TGTGCCAGCAGCCCTAGGGGGGCGTGGATTGACCCTAACTATGGCTACACCTTC | CASSPRGAWIDPNYGYTF
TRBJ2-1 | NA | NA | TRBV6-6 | TGTGCCAGCACCGATCAGGTTTCGCCTTACAATGAGCAGTTCTTC | CASTDQVSPYNEQFF
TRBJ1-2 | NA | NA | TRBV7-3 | TGTGCCAGCAGCTTCTCAGGGGCTAACTATGGCTACACCTTC | CASSFSGANYGYTF
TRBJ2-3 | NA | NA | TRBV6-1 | TGTGCCACCGGCTTACCCCCGGGGGATACGCAGTATTTT | CATGLPPGDTQYF
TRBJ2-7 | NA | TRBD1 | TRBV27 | TGTGCCAGCAGTTCCAGGGGGACAGGGGACTACGAGCAGTACTTC | CASSSRGTGDYEQYF
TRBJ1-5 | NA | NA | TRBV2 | TGTGCCAGCAGTCAGATCAGTAATCAGCCCCAGCATTTT | CASSQISNQPQHF